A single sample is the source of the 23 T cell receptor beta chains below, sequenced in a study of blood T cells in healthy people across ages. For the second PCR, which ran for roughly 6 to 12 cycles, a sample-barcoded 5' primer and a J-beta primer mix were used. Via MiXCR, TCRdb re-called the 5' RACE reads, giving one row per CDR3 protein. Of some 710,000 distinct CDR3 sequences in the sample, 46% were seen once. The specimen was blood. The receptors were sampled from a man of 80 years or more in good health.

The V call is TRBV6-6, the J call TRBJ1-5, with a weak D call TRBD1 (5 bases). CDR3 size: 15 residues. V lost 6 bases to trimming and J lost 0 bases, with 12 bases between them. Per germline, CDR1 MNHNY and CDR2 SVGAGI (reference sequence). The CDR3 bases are TGTGCCAGCAGCCTGGACATCGATAGCAATCAGCCCCAGCATTTT. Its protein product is CASSLDIDSNQPQHF.

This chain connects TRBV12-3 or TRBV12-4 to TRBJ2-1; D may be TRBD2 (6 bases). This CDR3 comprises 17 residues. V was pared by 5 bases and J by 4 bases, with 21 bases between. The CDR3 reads CASSQIQTSRVYNEQFF. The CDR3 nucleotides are TGTGCCAGCAGTCAAATACAAACTAGCAGGGTATACAATGAGCAGTTCTTC.

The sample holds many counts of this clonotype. The CDR3 sequence: CSARDMLAGNTGELFF. CDR3 sequence (DNA): TGCAGTGCTAGAGATATGCTAGCGGGAAACACCGGGGAGCTGTTTTTT. The genes are TRBV20-1 and TRBJ2-2; 9 nucleotides line up with TRBD2. Germline V lookup: CDR1 DFQATT, CDR2 SNEGSKA (reference sequence). The length of the CDR3 is 16 residues. V lost 0 bases, J lost 2 bases, and 4 bases stayed unmatched.

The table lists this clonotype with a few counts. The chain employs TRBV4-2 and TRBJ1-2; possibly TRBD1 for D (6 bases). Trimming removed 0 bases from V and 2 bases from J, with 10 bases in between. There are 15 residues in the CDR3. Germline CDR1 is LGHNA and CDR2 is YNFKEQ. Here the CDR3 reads CASSQDQGRNYGYTF. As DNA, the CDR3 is TGTGCCAGCAGCCAAGATCAGGGGAGGAACTATGGCTACACCTTC.

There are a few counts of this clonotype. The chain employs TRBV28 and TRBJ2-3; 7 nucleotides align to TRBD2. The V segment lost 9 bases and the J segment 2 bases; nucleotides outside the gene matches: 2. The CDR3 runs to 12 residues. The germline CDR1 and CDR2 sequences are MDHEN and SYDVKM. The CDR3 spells CASLADTDTQYF. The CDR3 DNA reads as TGTGCCAGTCTAGCGGACACAGATACGCAGTATTTT.

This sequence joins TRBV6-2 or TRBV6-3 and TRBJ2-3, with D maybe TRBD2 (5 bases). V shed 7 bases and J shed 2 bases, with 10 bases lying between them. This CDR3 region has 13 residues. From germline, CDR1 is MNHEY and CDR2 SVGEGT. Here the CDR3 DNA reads TGTGCCAGCACCGACTACGCCACAGATACGCAGTATTTT. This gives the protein CASTDYATDTQYF.

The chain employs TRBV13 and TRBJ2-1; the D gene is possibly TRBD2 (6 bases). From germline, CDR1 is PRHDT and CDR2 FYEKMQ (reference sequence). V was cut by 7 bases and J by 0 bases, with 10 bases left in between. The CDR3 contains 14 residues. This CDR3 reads CASTRGGSYNEQFF. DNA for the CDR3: TGTGCCAGCACTAGGGGAGGCTCCTACAATGAGCAGTTCTTC.

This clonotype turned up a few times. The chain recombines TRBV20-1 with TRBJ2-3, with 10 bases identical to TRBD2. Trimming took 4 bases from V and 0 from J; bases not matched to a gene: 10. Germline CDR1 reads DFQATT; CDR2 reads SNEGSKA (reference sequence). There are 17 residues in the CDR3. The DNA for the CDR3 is TGCAGTGCTACGGGATTAGCGGGGGGAACTAGCACAGATACGCAGTATTTT. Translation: CSATGLAGGTSTDTQYF.

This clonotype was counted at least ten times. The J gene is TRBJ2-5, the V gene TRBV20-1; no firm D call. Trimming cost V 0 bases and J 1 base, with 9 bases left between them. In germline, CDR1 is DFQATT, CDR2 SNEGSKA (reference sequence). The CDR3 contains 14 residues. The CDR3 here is CSARDTEPQETQYF. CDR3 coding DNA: TGCAGTGCTAGAGATACAGAGCCCCAAGAGACCCAGTACTTC.

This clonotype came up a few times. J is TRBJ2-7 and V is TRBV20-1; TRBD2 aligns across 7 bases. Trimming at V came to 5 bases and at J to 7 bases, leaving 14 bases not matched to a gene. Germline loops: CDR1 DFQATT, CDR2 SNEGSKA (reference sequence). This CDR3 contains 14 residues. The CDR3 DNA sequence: TGCAGTGCTCCCCCCCCGGGAGGAACCCATGAGCAGTACTTC. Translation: CSAPPPGGTHEQYF.

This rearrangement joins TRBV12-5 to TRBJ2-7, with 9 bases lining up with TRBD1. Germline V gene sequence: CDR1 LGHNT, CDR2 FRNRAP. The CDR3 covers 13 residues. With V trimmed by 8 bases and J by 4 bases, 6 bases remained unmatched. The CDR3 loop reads CASNNRGLYEQYF. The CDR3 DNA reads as TGTGCTAGTAACAACAGGGGGCTATACGAGCAGTACTTC. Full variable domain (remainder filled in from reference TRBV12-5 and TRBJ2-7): DARVTQTPRHKVTEMGQEVTMRCQPILGHNTVFWYRQTMMQGLELLAYFRNRAPLDDSGMPKDRFSAEMPDATLATLKIQPSEPRDSAVYFCASNNRGLYEQYFGPGTRLTVT.

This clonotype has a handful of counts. The CDR3 region is CSVEFGRGNEKLFF. The CDR3 DNA reads as TGCAGCGTTGAATTCGGGAGGGGGAATGAAAAACTGTTTTTT. V and J are TRBV29-1 and TRBJ1-4, with a tentative D call TRBD1 (6 bases). The length of the CDR3 is 14 residues. From germline, CDR1 is SQVTM and CDR2 ANQGSEA. V was trimmed by 2 bases and J by 5 bases, leaving 12 bases between them.

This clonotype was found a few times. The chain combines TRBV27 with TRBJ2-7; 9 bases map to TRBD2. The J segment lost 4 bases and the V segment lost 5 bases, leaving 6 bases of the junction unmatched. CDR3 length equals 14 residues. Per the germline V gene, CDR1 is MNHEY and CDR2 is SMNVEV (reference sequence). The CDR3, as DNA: TGTGCCAGCAGTCAACGGACTAGCGTGTACGAGCAGTACTTC. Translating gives CASSQRTSVYEQYF.

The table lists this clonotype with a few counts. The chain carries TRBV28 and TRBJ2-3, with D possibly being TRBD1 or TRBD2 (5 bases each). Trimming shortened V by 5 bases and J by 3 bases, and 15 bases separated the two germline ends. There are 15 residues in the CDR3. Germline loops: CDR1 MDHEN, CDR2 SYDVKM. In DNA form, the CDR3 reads TGTGCCAGCAGTCCTCGGGACCGGAGGACAGATACGCAGTATTTT. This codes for CASSPRDRRTDTQYF.

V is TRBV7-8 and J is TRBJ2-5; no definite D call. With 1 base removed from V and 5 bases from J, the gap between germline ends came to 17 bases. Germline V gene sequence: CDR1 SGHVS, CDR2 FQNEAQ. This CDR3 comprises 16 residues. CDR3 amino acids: CASSLGAATFQETQYF. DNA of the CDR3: TGTGCCAGCAGCTTAGGGGCGGCGACCTTTCAGGAGACCCAGTACTTC.

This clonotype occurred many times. Here the CDR3 reads CASTERNEQFF. In nucleotides, the CDR3 is TGTGCCAGCACTGAGAGGAATGAGCAGTTCTTC. The chain recombines TRBV27 with TRBJ2-1; D not certain. Germline CDR1 reads MNHEY; CDR2 reads SMNVEV (reference sequence). The V and J ends lost 7 bases and 7 bases respectively, with 8 bases between them. This CDR3 has 11 residues.

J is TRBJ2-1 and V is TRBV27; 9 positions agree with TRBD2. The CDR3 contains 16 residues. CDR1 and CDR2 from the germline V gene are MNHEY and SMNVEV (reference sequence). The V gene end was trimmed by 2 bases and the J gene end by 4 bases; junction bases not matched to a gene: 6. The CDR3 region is CASSLSGRSFYNEQFF. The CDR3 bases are TGTGCCAGCAGTTTAAGCGGGAGGAGCTTTTACAATGAGCAGTTCTTC.

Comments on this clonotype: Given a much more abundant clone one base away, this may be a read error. CDR3 DNA sequence: TGCAGTGCTAGCGAGGGACAGGAGGGGTCCTACGAGCGGTACTTC. It is translated as CSASEGQEGSYERYF. This chain links TRBV20-1 with TRBJ2-7; 8 nucleotides align to TRBD1. Germline V gene lookup returns CDR1 DFQATT and CDR2 SNEGSKA (reference sequence). The CDR3 totals 15 residues.

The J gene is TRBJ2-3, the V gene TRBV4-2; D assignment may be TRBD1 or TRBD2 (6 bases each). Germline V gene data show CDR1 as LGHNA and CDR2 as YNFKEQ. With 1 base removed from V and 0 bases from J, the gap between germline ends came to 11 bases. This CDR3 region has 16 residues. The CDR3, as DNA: TGTGCCAGCAGCCAAGTTCCGGGGGCGAGCACAGATACGCAGTATTTT. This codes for CASSQVPGASTDTQYF.

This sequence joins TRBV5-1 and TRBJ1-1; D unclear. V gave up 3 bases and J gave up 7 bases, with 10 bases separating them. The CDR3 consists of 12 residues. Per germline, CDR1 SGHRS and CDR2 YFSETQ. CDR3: CASSWREGEAFF. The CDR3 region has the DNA TGCGCCAGCAGCTGGCGCGAAGGTGAAGCTTTCTTT.

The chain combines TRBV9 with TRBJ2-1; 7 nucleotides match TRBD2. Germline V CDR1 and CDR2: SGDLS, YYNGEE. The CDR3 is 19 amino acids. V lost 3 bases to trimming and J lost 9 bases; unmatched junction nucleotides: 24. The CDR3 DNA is TGTGCCAGCAGCGACGACTCCGGACTAACTAGCGCGGGAGTCTTTGAGCAGTTCTTC. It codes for CASSDDSGLTSAGVFEQFF.

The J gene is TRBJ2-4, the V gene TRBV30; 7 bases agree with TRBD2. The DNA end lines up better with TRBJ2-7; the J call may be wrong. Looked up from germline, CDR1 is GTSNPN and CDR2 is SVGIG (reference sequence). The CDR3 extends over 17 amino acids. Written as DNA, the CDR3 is TGTGCCTGGGGCGGAGCCGGGAGAAGAAACCCGGGAGGCGAGCAGTACTTC. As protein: CAWGGAGRRNPGGEQYF.

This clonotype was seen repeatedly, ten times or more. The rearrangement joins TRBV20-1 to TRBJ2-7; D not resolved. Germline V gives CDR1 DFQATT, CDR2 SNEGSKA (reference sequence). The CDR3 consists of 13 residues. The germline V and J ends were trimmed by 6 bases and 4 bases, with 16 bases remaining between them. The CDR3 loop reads CSAPMSLGYEQYF. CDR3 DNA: TGCAGTGCCCCCATGAGCTTGGGATACGAGCAGTACTTC.